This TCR beta chain was observed in a study of CXCR3-negative and CXCR3-positive naive CD8 T cells. The study, taken as a whole, reports: Naive cells that were CXCR3-negative or CXCR3-positive used TRBV-TRBJ genes alike, while memory cells diverged.

This CDR3 contains 14 residues. Germline V gene data show CDR1 as SGHDN and CDR2 as FVKESK. TRB cDNA was prepared as libraries by UMI-labeled 5' RACE. Reprocessing the 5' RACE reads, TCRdb reports a single entry for every CDR3 protein and omits DNA. The sample yields some 130,000 distinct CDR3 sequences, of which the top ten take up approximately 0.29%. A note on this clonotype: The antigen is not known.

The chain is built from TRBV14 and TRBJ2-7; no DNA is available, so the TRBD2 call from TCRdb remains unchecked. The TCR was taken from a human donor in good health. Some clones in this sample may be carry-over from other donors' samples. The sequencing input was naive CXCR3- CD8+ T cells from blood. Subset denoted: CD45RO-CCR7+CD27+CD95- naive CD8+ T cells lacking CXCR3 (TNR3-). The CDR3 region is CASSLGDLGYEQYF.